These 23 T cell receptor beta chains were sequenced from one sample in a study of breast tumors, draining lymph nodes, adjacent tissues. One entry per CDR3 protein results from TCRdb running MiXCR on the multiplex PCR reads. Among 150,000 to 200,000 distinct CDR3 sequences, approximately 31% were seen once, and the ten largest hold around 4.4%. Samples came from axillary lymph nodes draining the breast cancer. The sequenced sample consisted of axillary lymph node tissue. Source of these receptors: a female donor with breast cancer. Some clones in this sample may be carry-over from other donors' samples.

This clonotype was recorded many times. A much larger clone lies one base from this, so it may be a read error. The chain joins TRBV6-6 to TRBJ2-1, with D tentatively TRBD1 (6 bases). The CDR3 runs to 11 residues. Germline lookup yields CDR1 MNHNY and CDR2 SVGAGI (reference sequence). V shed 7 bases and J shed 15 bases, with 16 bases lying between them. CDR3 nucleotides: TGTGCCAGCACCCAGGGGCCCACGCCGTTCTTC. Amino acids: CASTQGPTPFF.

This clonotype was seen many times. The V call is TRBV2, the J call TRBJ2-7, with D maybe TRBD2 (6 bases). Trimming pared 1 base from V and 2 bases from J, leaving 12 bases between. The CDR3 is 15 residues long. The germline CDR1 and CDR2 sequences are SNHLY and FYNNEI. CDR3 protein: CASSEGRGSTYEQYF. The DNA of the CDR3 is TGTGCCAGCAGTGAAGGGCGGGGATCCACCTACGAGCAGTACTTC. Complete variable domain (other parts from reference TRBV2 and TRBJ2-7): EPEVTQTPSHQVTQMGQEVILRCVPISNHLYFYWYRQILGQKVEFLVSFYNNEISEKSEIFDDQFSVERPDGSNFTLKIRSTKLEDSAMYFCASSEGRGSTYEQYFGPGTRLTVT.

Here the CDR3 reads CSAEVDSGDTQYF. In DNA form, the CDR3 reads TGCAGCGCCGAAGTGGACAGTGGGGATACGCAGTATTTT. The chain employs TRBV29-1 and TRBJ2-3; tentative D call: TRBD1 (6 bases). CDR3 size: 13 residues. The germline gives CDR1 SQVTM, CDR2 ANQGSEA. V was trimmed by 7 bases and J by 6 bases, leaving 17 bases between them.

This chain connects TRBV12-3 or TRBV12-4 to TRBJ1-6, with 7 bases aligning to TRBD1. Losses at the gene ends were 7 bases for V and 9 bases for J; bases not matched to a gene: 6. The CDR3 runs to 13 residues. The CDR3 is CASTSGTASPLHF. The CDR3 DNA reads TGTGCCAGCACCTCCGGGACAGCTTCACCCCTCCACTTT.

This clonotype was detected ten times or more. In nucleotides, the CDR3 is TGCAGTGCTAGAGATAGGCAGGAGCGGGGCTACACCTTC. Translated: CSARDRQERGYTF. The genes are TRBV20-1 and TRBJ1-2; D uncertain. Trimming left V 0 bases short and J 8 bases short, with 13 bases between. CDR3 size: 13 residues. Germline V gene sequence: CDR1 DFQATT, CDR2 SNEGSKA (reference sequence).

The chain uses TRBV5-1 and TRBJ2-7, with 8 bases that match TRBD1. Trimming at V came to 4 bases and at J to 8 bases, leaving 11 bases not matched to a gene. This CDR3 has 14 residues. Germline lookup yields CDR1 SGHRS and CDR2 YFSETQ. This chain's CDR3 is CASSPGQGQGKQYF. The CDR3 DNA reads as TGCGCCAGCAGCCCTGGACAGGGCCAGGGGAAGCAGTACTTC.

Remarks on this clonotype: This likely comes from a read error, as the CDR3 has no conserved phenylalanine or tryptophan at its end. The V call is TRBV10-1, the J call TRBJ2-3; the match to TRBD2 covers 9 bases. The V gene end was trimmed by 3 bases and the J gene end by 0 bases; junction bases not matched to a gene: 4. This CDR3 is built from 16 residues. Germline CDR1 WNHNN, CDR2 SYGVQD (reference sequence). The chain's CDR3 is CASSEVAGESTDTQYL. The CDR3 region has the DNA TGCGCCAGCAGTGAAGTAGCGGGAGAGAGCACAGATACGCAGTATCTT.

This rearrangement joins TRBV11-3 to TRBJ2-3; 9 nucleotides line up with TRBD1. Trimming removed 5 bases from V and 4 bases from J; junction bases left unmatched: 4. The CDR3 length is 14 residues. The V gene's germline CDR1 is SGHNT and CDR2 YENEEA. The CDR3 coding sequence is TGTGCCAGCAGCGCACAGGGGGCCGCAGATACGCAGTATTTT. It encodes CASSAQGAADTQYF.

The chain combines TRBV19 with TRBJ1-2; D remains unclear. This CDR3 is built from 13 residues. Germline CDR1 is LNHDA and CDR2 is SQIVND (reference sequence). V lost 5 bases, J lost 0 bases, and 7 bases lay in between. The DNA for the CDR3 is TGTGCCAGTAGTCACAGTGCTAACTATGGCTACACCTTC. Protein product: CASSHSANYGYTF.

In its sample, this clonotype was seen a few times. This sequence may be a read error, since a much larger clone differs from it by one base. This chain joins TRBV14 and TRBJ2-1; 8 positions agree with TRBD2. Germline CDR1 and CDR2: SGHDN and FVKESK. The CDR3 length is 15 residues. CDR3: CASSQVSGRYNEPFF. DNA of the CDR3: TGTGCCAGCAGCCAAGTAAGCGGGAGATACAATGAGCCGTTCTTC.

This clonotype has ten or more counts. The rearrangement joins TRBV14 to TRBJ2-1; 10 bases align to TRBD2. Germline V gives CDR1 SGHDN, CDR2 FVKESK. Trimming took 5 bases from V and 7 from J; bases not matched to a gene: 11. This CDR3 is built from 16 residues. The CDR3 DNA reads TGTGCCAGCAGCTCGTGGCCTAGCGGGAGTAAGAATGAGCAGTTCTTC. Translation gives CASSSWPSGSKNEQFF.

There are many counts of this clonotype. The chain links TRBV5-6 to TRBJ1-2, with 9 bases that match TRBD1. CDR1 and CDR2 (germline): SGHDT, YYEEEE. J gave up 8 bases and V 4 bases, and 15 bases lay outside the gene matches. This CDR3 is 16 amino acids long. CDR3 region: CASSTTGQGLGLGYTF. The CDR3 DNA follows: TGTGCCAGCAGCACAACGGGACAGGGACTTGGCCTAGGCTACACCTTC. Based on the CDR3 plus reference TRBV5-6 and TRBJ1-2, the full variable domain is DAGVTQSPTHLIKTRGQQVTLRCSPKSGHDTVSWYQQALGQGPQFIFQYYEEEERQRGNFPDRFSGHQFPNYSSELNVNALLLGDSALYLCASSTTGQGLGLGYTFGSGTRLTVV.

CDR3 sequence reads: CASSPRQGSEKLFF. In DNA, the CDR3 is TGTGCCAGCAGCCCCCGACAGGGAAGCGAAAAACTGTTTTTT. The rearrangement joins TRBV7-2 to TRBJ1-4; 7 bases are shared with TRBD1. The CDR3 has 14 amino acids. Germline V CDR1 and CDR2: SGHTA, FQGNSA. The V and J ends lost 5 bases and 8 bases, in that order; junction bases with no gene match: 8.

The gene calls are TRBV11-2 and TRBJ2-3; 11 bases agree with TRBD2. This CDR3 has 17 residues. Germline CDR1 and CDR2: SGHAT and FQNNGV. Trimming cost V 5 bases and J 8 bases; bases outside gene matches: 15. CDR3 in amino acids: CASSLWGSGGVVGTQYF. The CDR3 DNA reads TGTGCCAGCAGCCTGTGGGGTAGCGGGGGGGTAGTGGGTACGCAGTATTTT.

This clonotype was recorded at least ten times. The J gene is TRBJ2-2, the V gene TRBV20-1; a possible D gene is TRBD2 (5 bases). Trimming removed 4 bases from V and 0 bases from J, with 9 bases in between. In germline, CDR1 is DFQATT, CDR2 SNEGSKA (reference sequence). This CDR3 contains 14 residues. The CDR3 here is CSAKRITNTGELFF. The CDR3 DNA reads TGCAGTGCTAAGCGGATCACGAACACCGGGGAGCTGTTTTTT.

This clonotype was counted a single time. The DNA of the CDR3 is TGTGCCAGCTCACCATTTGGCGCAGATACGCAGTATTTT. Translation gives CASSPFGADTQYF. The gene calls are TRBV18 and TRBJ2-3; D unclear. The germline V and J ends were trimmed by 2 bases and 4 bases, with 7 bases remaining between them. There are 13 residues in the CDR3. Germline-derived CDR1 and CDR2 are KGHSH and LQKENI.

V usage is TRBV24-1 and J usage is TRBJ2-1; D call uncertain. Germline loops: CDR1 KGHDR, CDR2 SFDVKD. V was clipped by 10 bases and J by 13 bases, with 13 bases between them. The CDR3 runs to 10 residues. Here the CDR3 reads CATGPASQFF. In DNA form, the CDR3 reads TGTGCCACGGGCCCCGCGAGCCAGTTCTTC.

In its sample, this clonotype was seen many times. The chain carries TRBV10-1 and TRBJ1-6; TRBD1 matches at 7 bases. Unmatched junction bases numbered 10, after V lost 8 bases and J lost 0 bases. CDR1 is WNHNN, CDR2 SYGVQD, per germline (reference sequence). The CDR3 has 17 residues. CDR3 amino acids: CASLTGRTGSYNSPLHF. CDR3 in DNA: TGCGCCAGCCTGACAGGGAGAACGGGCTCCTATAATTCACCCCTCCACTTT.

This clonotype was found many times. This may be a read error, as it is one base from a much larger clone. The gene calls are TRBV7-9 and TRBJ2-5; the match to TRBD2 covers 8 bases. The CDR3 extends over 17 amino acids. Germline CDR1 reads SEHNR; CDR2 reads FQNEAQ (reference sequence). The CDR3 reads CASSSGGNRVGQEPQYF. CDR3 nucleotide sequence: TGTGCCAGCAGCTCGGGGGGGAACAGGGTGGGGCAAGAGCCCCAGTACTTC.

This clonotype appeared many times. The chain has TRBV7-2 and TRBJ1-2; 7 nucleotides agree with TRBD1. Germline-derived CDR1 and CDR2 are SGHTA and FQGNSA. This CDR3 has 14 residues. The J segment lost 4 bases and the V segment lost 5 bases, leaving 7 bases of the junction unmatched. DNA for the CDR3: TGTGCCAGCAGCCGTAGGGACAGCGTCTATGGCTACACCTTC. It is translated as CASSRRDSVYGYTF. Supplemented by reference TRBV7-2 and TRBJ1-2, the full variable domain reads GAGVSQSPSNKVTEKGKDVELRCDPISGHTALYWYRQSLGQGLEFLIYFQGNSAPDKSGLPSDRFSAERTGGSVSTLTIQRTQQEDSAVYLCASSRRDSVYGYTFGSGTRLTVV.

This clonotype was detected many times. The gene calls are TRBV20-1 and TRBJ2-1, with 10 nucleotides matching TRBD1. This CDR3 region has 15 residues. From germline, CDR1 is DFQATT and CDR2 SNEGSKA (reference sequence). V dropped 5 bases and J dropped 4; count of bases not matched to a gene: 8. The CDR3 region has the DNA TGCAGTGCTGCCTCCGGGGACAGGGGTTACAATGAGCAGTTCTTC. Its protein is CSAASGDRGYNEQFF.

The DNA for the CDR3 is TGCAGTGCTAGAGCAACCGGGTCAGCTAATTCACCCCTCCACTTT. Translating gives CSARATGSANSPLHF. The chain carries TRBV20-1 and TRBJ1-6; D unresolved. This CDR3 is built from 15 residues. Trimming stripped 1 base from V and 6 bases from J, with 13 bases between. CDR1 is DFQATT and CDR2 is SNEGSKA in the germline V gene (reference sequence).

The gene calls are TRBV20-1 and TRBJ2-5; D possibly corresponds to TRBD2 (6 bases). The V end lost 2 bases, the J end lost 4 bases, and 20 bases lay between the germline ends. Germline V gene sequence: CDR1 DFQATT, CDR2 SNEGSKA (reference sequence). The CDR3 consists of 16 residues. In DNA form, the CDR3 reads TGCAGTGCTAGACCTTTGGGGGGATACGCCCGAGAGACCCAGTACTTC. It encodes CSARPLGGYARETQYF.